This is a list of T cell receptor beta chains from one sample in a study of T-cell memory formation after mild COVID-19. TCRdb fed the 5' RACE reads into MiXCR, producing one record per CDR3 protein. The profile shows fewer than 650,000 distinct CDR3 sequences, about 18% of them singletons. Specimen: PBMCs or a T cell subset sorted from them (not recorded which). These receptors were collected from an adult woman who had mild COVID-19 (a few samples of this study predate the infection). Cell type and time point are not known. Each CDR3 is given with its conserved first and last residue. A D gene is named only where the DNA matches it firmly. Size tells how often a clone was seen (once, few, many) or the class of an expanded clone, and some rows leave it out.

>TRBJ2-2|TRBV6-2/TRBV6-3|TRBD1|NA
CASSYSRQGYTGELFF
TGTGCCAGCAGTTACTCGAGACAGGGGTACACCGGGGAGCTGTTTTTT
>TRBJ2-1|TRBV7-9|TRBD2|NA
CASSQSGRPYNEQFF
TGTGCCAGCAGCCAAAGCGGGAGGCCCTACAATGAGCAGTTCTTC
>TRBJ1-5|TRBV24-1|TRBD1|NA
CATSEGQGGNQPQHF
TGTGCCACCAGTGAAGGACAGGGGGGCAATCAGCCCCAGCATTTT
>TRBJ1-1|TRBV18|NA|few
CASSRSTSGNTEAFF
TGTGCCAGCTCACGTTCCACGTCCGGGAACACTGAAGCTTTCTTT
>TRBJ1-1|TRBV7-2|NA|NA
CASSLQHTEAFF
TGTGCCAGCAGCTTACAACACACTGAAGCTTTCTTT
>TRBJ1-1|TRBV19|NA|few
CASSIYGSGDPEAFF
TGTGCCAGTAGTATCTACGGCAGCGGCGACCCTGAAGCTTTCTTT
>TRBJ2-7|TRBV20-1|TRBD1|few
CSAAHGTGGSEEQYF
TGCAGTGCTGCCCACGGGACAGGGGGATCTGAAGAGCAGTACTTC
>TRBJ1-2|TRBV24-1|NA|NA
CATSDGTRSRGYTF
TGTGCCACCAGTGATGGGACACGGTCTCGGGGCTACACCTTC
>TRBJ2-6|TRBV20-1|NA|NA
CSARGQSGANVLTF
TGCAGTGCTAGAGGTCAGTCTGGGGCCAACGTCCTGACTTTC
>TRBJ2-1|TRBV10-3|NA|few
CASTAGTNDNEQFF
TGTGCCTCGACCGCCGGGACGAACGACAATGAGCAGTTCTTC
>TRBJ2-7|TRBV12-3/TRBV12-4|NA|few
CASSGSAGSYYEQYF
TGTGCCAGCAGTGGTTCGGCGGGGTCATACTACGAGCAGTACTTC
>TRBJ2-3|TRBV5-1|TRBD2|NA
CASSSRSLAPASTDTQYF
TGCGCCAGCAGCTCCCGCTCACTAGCGCCAGCTAGCACAGATACGCAGTATTTT
>TRBJ2-7|TRBV7-8|NA|NA
CASSLKTVLSYEQYF
TGTGCCAGCAGCTTAAAGACAGTCCTCTCCTACGAGCAGTACTTC
>TRBJ2-7|TRBV7-9|NA|NA
CARSKLTAGDEQYF
TGTGCCAGAAGTAAATTGACAGCGGGTGACGAGCAGTACTTC
>TRBJ2-1|TRBV6-5|TRBD1|NA
CASSRTTPGQGGEQFF
TGTGCCAGCAGCCGTACCACACCGGGACAGGGGGGTGAGCAGTTCTTC